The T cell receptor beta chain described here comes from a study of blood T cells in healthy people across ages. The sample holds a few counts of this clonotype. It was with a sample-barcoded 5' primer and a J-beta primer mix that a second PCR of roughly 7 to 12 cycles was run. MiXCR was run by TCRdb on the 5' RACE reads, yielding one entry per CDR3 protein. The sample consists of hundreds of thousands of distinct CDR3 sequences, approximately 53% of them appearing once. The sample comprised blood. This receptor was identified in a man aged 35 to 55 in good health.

The CDR3 bases are TGTGCCACAAAAAGAGGGCTAGCGGGATTCCAAGAGACCCAGTACTTC. This sequence encodes CATKRGLAGFQETQYF. The J gene is TRBJ2-5, the V gene TRBV6-5, with TRBD2 matching 9 bases. The CDR3 contains 16 residues. Trimming at V came to 10 bases and at J to 1 base, leaving 13 bases not matched to a gene. Looked up from germline, CDR1 is MNHEY and CDR2 is SVGAGI.